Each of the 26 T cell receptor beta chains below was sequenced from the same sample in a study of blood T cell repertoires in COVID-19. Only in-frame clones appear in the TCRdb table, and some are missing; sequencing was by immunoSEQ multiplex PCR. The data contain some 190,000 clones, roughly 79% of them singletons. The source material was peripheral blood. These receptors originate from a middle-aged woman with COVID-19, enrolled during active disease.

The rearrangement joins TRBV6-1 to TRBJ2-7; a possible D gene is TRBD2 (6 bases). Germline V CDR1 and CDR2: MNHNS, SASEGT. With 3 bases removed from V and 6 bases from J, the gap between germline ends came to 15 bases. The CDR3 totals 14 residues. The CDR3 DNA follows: TGTGCCAGCAGTGAGGCCGGGAGAGGGAGCGAGCAGTACTTC. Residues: CASSEAGRGSEQYF.

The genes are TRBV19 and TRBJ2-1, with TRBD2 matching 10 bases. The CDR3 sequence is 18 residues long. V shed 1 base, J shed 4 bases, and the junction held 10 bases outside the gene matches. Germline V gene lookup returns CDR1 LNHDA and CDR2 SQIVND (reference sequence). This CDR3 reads CASSIVASGGVGYNEQFF. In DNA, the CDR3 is TGTGCCAGTAGTATAGTGGCCAGCGGGGGGGTTGGGTACAATGAGCAGTTCTTC.

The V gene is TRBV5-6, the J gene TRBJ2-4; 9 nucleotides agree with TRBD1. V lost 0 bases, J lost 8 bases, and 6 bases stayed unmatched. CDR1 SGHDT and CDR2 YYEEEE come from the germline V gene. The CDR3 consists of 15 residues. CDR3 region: CASSLGTGVAYIQYF. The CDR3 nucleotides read TGTGCCAGCAGCTTGGGGACAGGGGTAGCATACATTCAGTACTTC.

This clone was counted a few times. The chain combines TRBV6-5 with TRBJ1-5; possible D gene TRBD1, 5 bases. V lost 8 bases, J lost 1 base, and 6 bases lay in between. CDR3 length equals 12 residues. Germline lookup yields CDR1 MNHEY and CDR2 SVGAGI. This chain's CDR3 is CASGASNQPQHF. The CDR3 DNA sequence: TGTGCCAGCGGGGCCAGCAATCAGCCCCAGCATTTT.

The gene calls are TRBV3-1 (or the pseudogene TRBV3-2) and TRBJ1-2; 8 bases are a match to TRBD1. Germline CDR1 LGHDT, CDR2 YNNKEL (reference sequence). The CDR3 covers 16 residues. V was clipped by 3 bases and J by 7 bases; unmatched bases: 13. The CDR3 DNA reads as TGTGCCAGCAGCCACCATCAGGGGGCGCGAGATGCTGGCTACACCTTC. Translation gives CASSHHQGARDAGYTF.

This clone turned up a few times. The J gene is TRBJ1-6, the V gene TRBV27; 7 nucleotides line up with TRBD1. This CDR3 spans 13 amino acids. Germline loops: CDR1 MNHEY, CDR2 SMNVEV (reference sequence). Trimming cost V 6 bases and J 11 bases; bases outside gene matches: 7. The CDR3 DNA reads TGTGCCAGCAGGGAGACAGGGAATACACCCCTCCACTTT. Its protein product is CASRETGNTPLHF.

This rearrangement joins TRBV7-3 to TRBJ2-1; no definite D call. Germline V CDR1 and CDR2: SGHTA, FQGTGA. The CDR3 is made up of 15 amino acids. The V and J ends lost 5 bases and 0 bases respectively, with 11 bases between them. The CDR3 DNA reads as TGTGCCAGCAGCGCCGGAGAGAGCTCCTACAATGAGCAGTTCTTC. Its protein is CASSAGESSYNEQFF.

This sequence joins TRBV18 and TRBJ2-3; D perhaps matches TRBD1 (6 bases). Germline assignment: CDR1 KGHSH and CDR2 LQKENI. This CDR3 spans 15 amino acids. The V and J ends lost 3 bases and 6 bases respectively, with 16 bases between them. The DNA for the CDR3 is TGTGCCAGCTCACCTTGGAGGACCCAGGGGGATACGCAGTATTTT. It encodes CASSPWRTQGDTQYF.

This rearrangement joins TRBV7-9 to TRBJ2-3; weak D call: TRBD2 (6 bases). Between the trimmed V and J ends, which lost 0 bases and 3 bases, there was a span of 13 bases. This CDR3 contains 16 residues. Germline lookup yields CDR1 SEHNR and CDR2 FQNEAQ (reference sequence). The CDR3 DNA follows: TGTGCCAGCAGCTTAGCGCTCGGGACTGTGACAGATACGCAGTATTTT. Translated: CASSLALGTVTDTQYF.

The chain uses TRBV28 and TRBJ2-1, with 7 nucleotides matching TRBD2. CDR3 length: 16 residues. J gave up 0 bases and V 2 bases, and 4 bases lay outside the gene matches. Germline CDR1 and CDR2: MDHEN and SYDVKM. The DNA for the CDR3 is TGTGCCAGCAGTTTACTAGCGGAGAGCTCCTACAATGAGCAGTTCTTC. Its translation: CASSLLAESSYNEQFF.

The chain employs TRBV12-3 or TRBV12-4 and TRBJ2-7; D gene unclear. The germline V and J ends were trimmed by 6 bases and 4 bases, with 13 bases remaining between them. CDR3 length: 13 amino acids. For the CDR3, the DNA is TGTGCCAGCAGCCTTACAGACCTATACGAGCAGTACTTC. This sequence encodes CASSLTDLYEQYF.

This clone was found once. CDR3 nucleotides: TGTGCCAGCAGCTGGACAGGGGATAGCTACACCTTC. It codes for CASSWTGDSYTF. The V and J genes are TRBV7-9 and TRBJ1-2; 9 bases map to TRBD1. This CDR3 region has 12 residues. Germline CDR1 and CDR2: SEHNR and FQNEAQ (reference sequence). V lost 4 bases and J lost 9; bases outside the gene matches: 3.

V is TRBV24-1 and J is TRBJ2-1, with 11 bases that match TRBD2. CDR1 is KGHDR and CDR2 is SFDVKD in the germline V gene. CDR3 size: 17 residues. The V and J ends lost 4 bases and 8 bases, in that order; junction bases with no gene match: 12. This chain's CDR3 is CATSDPGLAANGDEQFF. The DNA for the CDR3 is TGTGCCACCAGTGACCCGGGACTAGCGGCGAACGGCGATGAGCAGTTCTTC.

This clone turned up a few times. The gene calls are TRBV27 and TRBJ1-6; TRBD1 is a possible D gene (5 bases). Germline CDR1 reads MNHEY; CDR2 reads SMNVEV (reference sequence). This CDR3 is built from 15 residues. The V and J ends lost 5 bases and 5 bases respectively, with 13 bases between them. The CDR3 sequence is CASSIRQPNNSPLHF. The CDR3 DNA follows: TGTGCCAGCAGTATTCGACAGCCTAATAATTCACCCCTCCACTTT.

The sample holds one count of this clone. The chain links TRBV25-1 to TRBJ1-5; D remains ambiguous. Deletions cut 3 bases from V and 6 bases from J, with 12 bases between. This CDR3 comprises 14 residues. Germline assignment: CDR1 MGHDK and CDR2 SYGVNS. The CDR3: CASSDSGKGQPQHF. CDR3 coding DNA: TGTGCCAGCAGTGACTCCGGGAAAGGTCAGCCCCAGCATTTT.

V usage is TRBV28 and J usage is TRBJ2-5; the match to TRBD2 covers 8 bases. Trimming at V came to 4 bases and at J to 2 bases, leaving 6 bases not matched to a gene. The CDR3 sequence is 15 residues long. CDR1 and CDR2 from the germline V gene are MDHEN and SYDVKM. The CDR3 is CASSSPLAAQETQYF. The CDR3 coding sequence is TGTGCCAGCAGTTCTCCACTAGCGGCACAAGAGACCCAGTACTTC.

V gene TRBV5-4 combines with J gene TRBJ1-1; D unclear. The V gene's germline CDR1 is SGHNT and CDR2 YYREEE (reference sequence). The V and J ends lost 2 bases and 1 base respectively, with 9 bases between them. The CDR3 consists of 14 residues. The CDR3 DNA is TGTGCCAGCAGCTTCGGGTACGGGAACACTGAAGCTTTCTTT. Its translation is CASSFGYGNTEAFF.

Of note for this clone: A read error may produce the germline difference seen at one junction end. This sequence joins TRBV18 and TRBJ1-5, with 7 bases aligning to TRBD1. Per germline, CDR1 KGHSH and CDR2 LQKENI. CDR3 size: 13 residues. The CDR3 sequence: CASSPQGSQPQHF. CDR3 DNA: TGTGCCAGCTCCCCACAGGGGTCTCAGCCCCAGCATTTT. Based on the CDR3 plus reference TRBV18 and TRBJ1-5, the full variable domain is NAGVMQNPRHLVRRRGQEARLRCSPMKGHSHVYWYRQLPEEGLKFMVYLQKENIIDESGMPKERFSAEFPKEGPSILRIQQVVRGDSAAYFCASSPQGSQPQHFGDGTRLSIL.

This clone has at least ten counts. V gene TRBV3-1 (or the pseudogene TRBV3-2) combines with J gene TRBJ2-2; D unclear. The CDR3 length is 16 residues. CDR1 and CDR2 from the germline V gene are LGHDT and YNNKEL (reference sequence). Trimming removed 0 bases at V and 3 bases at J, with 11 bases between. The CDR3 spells CASSQDPEKDTGELFF. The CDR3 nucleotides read TGTGCCAGCAGCCAAGATCCCGAGAAAGACACCGGGGAGCTGTTTTTT.

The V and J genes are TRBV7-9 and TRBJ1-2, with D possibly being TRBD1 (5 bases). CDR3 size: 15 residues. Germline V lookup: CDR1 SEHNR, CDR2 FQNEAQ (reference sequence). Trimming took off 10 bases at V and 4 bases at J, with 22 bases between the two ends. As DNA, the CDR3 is TGTGCCACCACGGGAGGGGCCGTTAACACCTATGGCTACACCTTC. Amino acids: CATTGGAVNTYGYTF.

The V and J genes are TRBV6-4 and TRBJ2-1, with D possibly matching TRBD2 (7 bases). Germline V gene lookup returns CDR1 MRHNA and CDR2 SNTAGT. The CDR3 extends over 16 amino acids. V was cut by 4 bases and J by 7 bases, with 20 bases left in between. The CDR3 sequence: CASSVIFGGPLNEQFF. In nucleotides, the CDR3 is TGTGCCAGCAGTGTCATTTTCGGGGGGCCTTTAAATGAGCAGTTCTTC.

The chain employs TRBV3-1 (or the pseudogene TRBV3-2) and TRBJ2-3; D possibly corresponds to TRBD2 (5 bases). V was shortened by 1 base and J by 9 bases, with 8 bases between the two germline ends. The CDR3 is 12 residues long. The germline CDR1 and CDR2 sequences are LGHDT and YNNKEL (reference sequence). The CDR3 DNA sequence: TGTGCCAGCAGCCAAGTCGAGCGGACGCAGTATTTT. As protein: CASSQVERTQYF.

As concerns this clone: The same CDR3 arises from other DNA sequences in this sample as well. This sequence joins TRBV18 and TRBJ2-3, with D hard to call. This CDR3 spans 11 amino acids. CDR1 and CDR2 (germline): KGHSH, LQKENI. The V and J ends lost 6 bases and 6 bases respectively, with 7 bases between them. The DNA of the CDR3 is TGTGCCAGCTCGTCCGGGGATACGCAGTATTTT. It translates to CASSSGDTQYF.

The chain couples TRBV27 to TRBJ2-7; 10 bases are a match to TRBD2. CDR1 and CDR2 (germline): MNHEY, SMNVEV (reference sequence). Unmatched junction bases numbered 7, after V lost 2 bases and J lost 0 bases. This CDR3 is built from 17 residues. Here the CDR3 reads CASSLALAGANSYEQYF. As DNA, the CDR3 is TGTGCCAGCAGTTTAGCCCTAGCGGGAGCTAACTCCTACGAGCAGTACTTC.

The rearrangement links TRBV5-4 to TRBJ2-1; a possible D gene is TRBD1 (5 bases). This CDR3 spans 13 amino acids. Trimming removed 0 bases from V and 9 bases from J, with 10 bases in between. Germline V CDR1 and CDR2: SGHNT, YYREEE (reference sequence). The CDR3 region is CASSLGPGREQFF. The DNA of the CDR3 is TGTGCCAGCAGCTTGGGTCCAGGGCGTGAGCAGTTCTTC. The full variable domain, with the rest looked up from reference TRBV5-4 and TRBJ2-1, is ETGVTQSPTHLIKTRGQQVTLRCSSQSGHNTVSWYQQALGQGPQFIFQYYREEENGRGNFPPRFSGLQFPNYSSELNVNALELDDSALYLCASSLGPGREQFFGPGTRLTVL.

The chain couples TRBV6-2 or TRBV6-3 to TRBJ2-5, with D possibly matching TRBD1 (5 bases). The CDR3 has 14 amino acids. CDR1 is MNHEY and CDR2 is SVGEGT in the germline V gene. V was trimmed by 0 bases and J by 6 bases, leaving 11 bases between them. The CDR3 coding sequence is TGTGCCAGCAGTTACTCTGAGGCAGGGAAGACCCAGTACTTC. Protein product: CASSYSEAGKTQYF.